This T cell receptor (beta chain) was sequenced during a study of blood T cell repertoires in COVID-19. Looking at the study overall: Italy, Spain and the United States were the sources of the convalescent and acute COVID-19 samples. Sources were T cells, B-cell-depleted T cells, or PBMCs; the material itself was cDNA or gDNA.

Germline V gene data show CDR1 as SGHTA and CDR2 as FQGTGA. Trimming took 1 base from V and 2 from J, leaving 6 bases between them. This CDR3 has 13 residues. Using immunoSEQ multiplex PCR, the repertoire was profiled, and TCRdb retains in-frame clones only, with some absent. The repertoire holds around 91,000 clones, 79% seen once, with 15% to 20% in the top ten. V gene TRBV7-3 combines with J gene TRBJ2-7, with a tentative D call TRBD2 (5 bases). This receptor was obtained from a woman older than 75 with active or convalescent COVID-19. The source material was peripheral blood. The CDR3 sequence: CASSLRGAYEQYF. The CDR3 DNA reads TGTGCCAGCAGCTTAAGGGGAGCCTACGAGCAGTACTTC. The whole variable domain, remainder taken from reference TRBV7-3 and TRBJ2-7, is GAGVSQTPSNKVTEKGKYVELRCDPISGHTALYWYRQSLGQGPEFLIYFQGTGAADDSGLPNDRFFAVRPEGSVSTLKIQRTERGDSAVYLCASSLRGAYEQYFGPGTRLTVT.